Listed here is a single T cell receptor (beta chain). Original handling: From reference gene primer amplification, estimates of nucleated cell counts were derived. Profiled with immunoSEQ multiplex PCR; TCRdb holds only in-frame clones, not every one. V, J and clone size were drawn from that table, and D and trimming were deduced from the DNA. The table includes some 90,000 clones, 80% detected once. These data are taken from a study of blood T cell repertoires in COVID-19. Study information: From the United States, Italy and Spain came samples of acute and convalescent COVID-19. Sample material is recorded as cDNA or gDNA derived from T cells, B-cell-depleted T cells, or PBMCs.

Germline CDR1 MNHEY, CDR2 SMNVEV (reference sequence). The CDR3 is made up of 18 amino acids. V lost 8 bases, J lost 5 bases, and 23 bases stayed unmatched. V gene TRBV27 combines with J gene TRBJ2-5; 7 nucleotides agree with TRBD2. The TCR comes from a human donor in a cohort sampled during active COVID-19. What was sequenced was peripheral blood. CDR3 nucleotide sequence: TGTGCCAGCTCGTGGAGGGGTGGCGGGAGCATTCCGGGTGAGACCCAGTACTTC. Amino acids: CASSWRGGGSIPGETQYF.